These T cell receptor beta chains were read from a single sample in a study of technical replicates of blood from a handful of donors. Libraries were prepared by immunoSEQ multiplex PCR; TCRdb keeps only in-frame clonotypes and omits some of them. The data hold around 58,000 clones, with around nine tenths observed a single time. The specimen sequenced was PBMCs. The source of these receptors is a human donor in good health. Some clones in this sample may be carry-over from other donors' samples. Both conserved end residues are part of each CDR3.

V: TRBV2
J: TRBJ2-3
CDR3: CASGRGQEGADTQYF

V: TRBV19
J: TRBJ2-1
CDR3: CATYIGLLRGYNEQFF

V: TRBV2
J: TRBJ2-7
CDR3: CASRGQLYEQYF

V: TRBV10-1
J: TRBJ2-5
CDR3: CASRVGEETQYF

V: TRBV7-8
J: TRBJ2-7
CDR3: CASSLPQGGEQYF

V: TRBV4-1
J: TRBJ2-1
CDR3: CASSHDSGTSSQFF

V: TRBV6-1
J: TRBJ1-2
CDR3: CASSQQGWGYTF

V: TRBV30
J: TRBJ1-5
CDR3: CAWSVVGTDNQPQHF

V: TRBV5-6
J: TRBJ2-1
CDR3: CASSPLGGKLSYNEQFF

V: TRBV25-1
J: TRBJ2-3
CDR3: CASSEWTSAYTDTQYF

V: TRBV6-5
J: TRBJ1-1
CDR3: CASSYVGEMNTEAFF

V: TRBV19
J: TRBJ2-1
CDR3: CASSITGEGPNNEQFF

V: TRBV5-1
J: TRBJ2-1
CDR3: CASSLGWDYLTYNEQFF

V: TRBV5-4
J: TRBJ1-5
CDR3: CASSPTPGQPQHF

V: TRBV9
J: TRBJ1-2
CDR3: CASSEQGRYGYTF

V: TRBV9
J: TRBJ2-7
CDR3: CASSLGLAKDEQYF

V: TRBV4-1
J: TRBJ2-7
CDR3: CASSQDEAKQYF

V: TRBV7-2
J: TRBJ2-1
CDR3: CASTLTGEEQFF

V: TRBV13
J: TRBJ2-7
CDR3: CASSLEGGTAYEQYF

V: TRBV7-5
J: TRBJ2-1
CDR3: CARSIPLRHLRDEQFF

V: TRBV11-2
J: TRBJ2-7
CDR3: CASSSSPGLAGGEQYF

V: TRBV9
J: TRBJ2-5
CDR3: CASSASGTSQETQYF

V: TRBV7-9
J: TRBJ1-1
CDR3: CASSLSAGEAFF

V: TRBV25-1
J: TRBJ2-7
CDR3: CASSGMTSPTYEQYF

V: TRBV27
J: TRBJ2-1
CDR3: CASSLATRGEQFF